These T cell receptor beta chains were read from a single sample in a study of blood T cell repertoires in COVID-19. This table comes from immunoSEQ multiplex PCR, and its TCRdb copy is limited to in-frame clones, with some not included. This table has fewer than 450,000 clones, 88% appearing once. The sample was PBMCs or T cells enriched from blood (not recorded which). These TCRs come from a woman between 40 and 55 years old with acute COVID-19. CDR3s include the opening cysteine and the closing phenylalanine or tryptophan. The D gene is left open where the match is weak. The size entry is marked missing in some rows and otherwise reads once, few, many or a size class.

CDR3 protein | CDR3 DNA | CDR3 length | J gene | V gene | D gene | clone size
CASSIRQGLEQYF | TGTGCCAGCAGTATCCGACAGGGCCTCGAGCAGTACTTC | 13 | TRBJ2-7 | TRBV27 | TRBD1 | .
CASSLWDRAHKIDTQYF | TGTGCCAGCAGTTTGTGGGACAGGGCCCATAAAATAGATACGCAGTATTTT | 17 | TRBJ2-3 | TRBV27 | TRBD1 | .
CASSQDWGASGPGELFF | TGTGCCAGCAGCCAAGATTGGGGGGCTAGCGGGCCCGGGGAGCTGTTTTTT | 17 | TRBJ2-2 | TRBV4-2 | TRBD2 | .
CASSGTATNEKLFF | TGTGCCAGCTCAGGGACAGCAACTAATGAAAAACTGTTTTTT | 14 | TRBJ1-4 | TRBV18 | TRBD1 | .
CASSQPLSSGNTIYF | TGTGCCAGCAGCCAACCCCTCAGCTCTGGAAACACCATATATTTT | 15 | TRBJ1-3 | TRBV3-1/TRBV3-2 | . | .
CASSYEQGAGQPQHF | TGTGCCAGCAGTTACGAACAGGGGGCCGGTCAGCCCCAGCATTTT | 15 | TRBJ1-5 | TRBV6-6 | TRBD1 | once
CASRAGQGTDTQYF | TGTGCCAGCAGAGCGGGACAGGGCACAGATACGCAGTATTTT | 14 | TRBJ2-3 | TRBV2 | . | .
CASSRGTGGYQPQHF | TGTGCCAGTAGTAGAGGGACAGGGGGGTATCAGCCCCAGCATTTT | 15 | TRBJ1-5 | TRBV19 | TRBD1 | .
CASMGGGTDTQYF | TGCGCCTCCATGGGGGGGGGCACAGATACGCAGTATTTT | 13 | TRBJ2-3 | TRBV4-1 | TRBD2 | .
CASSWGDEQYF | TGTGCCAGCAGCTGGGGGGACGAGCAGTACTTC | 11 | TRBJ2-7 | TRBV13 | . | once
CASSLTGTGEGNTIYF | TGTGCCAGCTCACTCACCGGGACAGGGGAAGGAAACACCATATATTTT | 16 | TRBJ1-3 | TRBV18 | TRBD1 | once
CASRYPGVNTEAFF | TGTGCCAGCAGGTATCCGGGGGTGAACACTGAAGCTTTCTTT | 14 | TRBJ1-1 | TRBV6-5 | . | .
CASTQRGGYNEQFF | TGTGCCAGCACCCAGAGGGGGGGGTACAATGAGCAGTTCTTC | 14 | TRBJ2-1 | TRBV7-9 | . | .
CASSPGTSGNEQFF | TGTGCCAGCTCACCAGGGACTAGCGGAAATGAGCAGTTCTTC | 14 | TRBJ2-1 | TRBV18 | TRBD2 | .
CASSTRGNTEAFF | TGCGCCAGCAGCACCAGAGGGAACACTGAAGCTTTCTTT | 13 | TRBJ1-1 | TRBV5-1 | . | .
CASTGATYEQYF | TGTGCCAGCACAGGCGCAACCTACGAGCAGTACTTC | 12 | TRBJ2-7 | TRBV2 | . | .
CSGVVQGKGYGYTF | TGCAGCGGCGTCGTCCAGGGGAAAGGCTATGGCTACACCTTC | 14 | TRBJ1-2 | TRBV29-1 | . | .
CASSQDLRGGSRIVF | TGCGCCAGCAGCCAAGATCTTCGCGGGGGCTCAAGGATCGTCTTC | 15 | TRBJ2-1 | TRBV4-1 | . | .
CASTKTRTVGETQYF | TGTGCCAGCACCAAGACTCGGACAGTTGGAGAGACCCAGTACTTC | 15 | TRBJ2-5 | TRBV3-1/TRBV3-2 | . | .
CASKKAGGGALDTQYF | TGTGCCAGCAAAAAGGCTGGCGGGGGGGCCCTAGATACGCAGTATTTT | 16 | TRBJ2-3 | TRBV3-1/TRBV3-2 | TRBD2 | once
CASSVGQVPNTEAFF | TGTGCCAGCAGCGTAGGGCAGGTTCCGAACACTGAAGCTTTCTTT | 15 | TRBJ1-1 | TRBV9 | . | .
CASSEPRTGSSEKLFF | TGCGCCAGCAGTGAGCCGAGGACAGGGTCGAGTGAAAAACTGTTTTTT | 16 | TRBJ1-4 | TRBV10-1 | TRBD1 | .
CASSPQGGLAETQYF | TGTGCCAGCAGCCCCCAGGGGGGCTTGGCGGAGACCCAGTACTTC | 15 | TRBJ2-5 | TRBV9 | . | .
CASSLERWTFGPNEQFF | TGTGCCAGCAGCTTAGAACGGTGGACTTTCGGGCCCAATGAGCAGTTCTTC | 17 | TRBJ2-1 | TRBV7-8 | . | .
CAWEQGLSYNEQFF | TGTGCCTGGGAACAGGGGCTCTCCTACAATGAGCAGTTCTTC | 14 | TRBJ2-1 | TRBV30 | TRBD1 | once
CASSRIVRGLRLETGELFF | TGTGCCAGCAGCCGTATCGTCAGGGGGCTGCGATTAGAGACCGGGGAGCTGTTTTTT | 19 | TRBJ2-2 | TRBV7-8 | TRBD1 | few
CASSEERRFGNEQFF | TGTGCCAGCAGTGAAGAACGGAGATTCGGGAATGAGCAGTTCTTC | 15 | TRBJ2-1 | TRBV2 | . | .
CASSIGPGHNSPLHF | TGTGCCAGCAGCATAGGTCCGGGACACAATTCACCCCTCCACTTT | 15 | TRBJ1-6 | TRBV7-6 | . | .
CASSQGTGEAGYTF | TGTGCCAGCAGCCAAGGGACAGGGGAGGCTGGCTACACCTTC | 14 | TRBJ1-2 | TRBV14 | TRBD1 | .
CASSSPGYSNTGELFF | TGTGCCAGCAGTTCCCCGGGGTACTCGAACACCGGGGAGCTGTTTTTT | 16 | TRBJ2-2 | TRBV6-2/TRBV6-3 | . | few
CASSSYGTVNYGYTF | TGTGCCAGCAGCTCTTACGGGACAGTTAACTATGGCTACACCTTC | 15 | TRBJ1-2 | TRBV13 | TRBD1 | few
CASSLAEYGYTF | TGTGCCAGTAGCCTCGCGGAGTATGGCTACACCTTC | 12 | TRBJ1-2 | TRBV19 | . | .
CSASPAWGQSTDTQYF | TGCAGTGCTAGTCCTGCTTGGGGACAAAGCACAGATACGCAGTATTTT | 16 | TRBJ2-3 | TRBV20-1 | . | .
CASSIVVGTEAFF | TGTGCCAGTAGTATAGTAGTCGGCACTGAAGCTTTCTTT | 13 | TRBJ1-1 | TRBV19 | . | .
CASSPPNPGVSLYEQYF | TGTGCCAGCAGTCCGCCTAACCCGGGAGTTTCACTCTACGAGCAGTACTTC | 17 | TRBJ2-7 | TRBV28 | . | .
CASSLGRNSPLHF | TGTGCCAGCAGCTTAGGTCGGAATTCACCCCTCCACTTT | 13 | TRBJ1-6 | TRBV11-2 | . | .
CASSHGQGNQPQHF | TGTGCCAGCAGCCATGGACAGGGCAATCAGCCCCAGCATTTT | 14 | TRBJ1-5 | TRBV3-1/TRBV3-2 | TRBD1 | .
CASSLRSGEKLFF | TGTGCCAGCAGCTTACGGTCCGGGGAAAAACTGTTTTTT | 13 | TRBJ1-4 | TRBV11-2 | . | .
CASSPSPGSNQPQHF | TGTGCCAGCTCACCGTCGCCAGGTAGCAATCAGCCCCAGCATTTT | 15 | TRBJ1-5 | TRBV18 | . | .
CASSLLRQSTVAKNIQYF | TGTGCCAGCAGCCTCCTGAGACAGTCTACTGTAGCCAAAAACATTCAGTACTTC | 18 | TRBJ2-4 | TRBV3-1/TRBV3-2 | . | .
CASSAVAFSYEQYF | TGTGCCAGCAGTGCGGTAGCCTTTTCCTACGAGCAGTACTTC | 14 | TRBJ2-7 | TRBV9 | . | few
CASSIGSGGMNNEQFF | TGTGCCAGTAGTATAGGCTCCGGGGGGATGAACAATGAGCAGTTCTTC | 16 | TRBJ2-1 | TRBV19 | TRBD2 | .
CASSKQGGREKLFF | TGTGCCAGTAGTAAACAGGGAGGGAGGGAAAAACTGTTTTTT | 14 | TRBJ1-4 | TRBV19 | . | .
CASSQDRASGGAPDTQYF | TGCGCCAGCAGCCAAGATCGGGCTAGCGGGGGGGCCCCAGATACGCAGTATTTT | 18 | TRBJ2-3 | TRBV4-1 | TRBD2 | .
CSVVGGTDTQYF | TGCAGCGTTGTCGGGGGCACAGATACGCAGTATTTT | 12 | TRBJ2-3 | TRBV29-1 | . | .
CSVIERGGWTGELFF | TGCAGCGTTATTGAGCGGGGGGGCTGGACCGGGGAGCTGTTTTTT | 15 | TRBJ2-2 | TRBV29-1 | TRBD2 | .
CASNTGGTDTQYF | TGTGCCAGCAATACAGGGGGCACAGATACGCAGTATTTT | 13 | TRBJ2-3 | TRBV2 | TRBD1 | once
CATGGTRSFF | TGTGCCACCGGAGGGACTAGGTCGTTCTTC | 10 | TRBJ2-1 | TRBV15 | TRBD2 | .
CASRSREDTQYF | TGTGCCAGCAGATCCAGGGAAGATACGCAGTATTTT | 12 | TRBJ2-3 | TRBV6-5 | . | .
CASSEWDGSSYNEQFF | TGTGCCAGCAGTGAATGGGATGGGAGCTCCTACAATGAGCAGTTCTTC | 16 | TRBJ2-1 | TRBV25-1 | . | .
CASSLEWEGSGAFF | TGTGCCAGCAGCTTAGAGTGGGAAGGGAGCGGTGCTTTCTTT | 14 | TRBJ1-1 | TRBV7-9 | . | .
CASSYYTGSGRDTQYF | TGTGCCAGCAGTTACTACACAGGGTCGGGGAGAGATACGCAGTATTTT | 16 | TRBJ2-3 | TRBV6-5 | . | .
CASSPIRTGAGNTIYF | TGTGCCAGCTCACCAATAAGGACTGGCGCTGGAAACACCATATATTTT | 16 | TRBJ1-3 | TRBV18 | . | .
CASSFLRTTMDAEAFF | TGTGCCAGCAGCTTCCTTCGGACAACCATGGACGCTGAAGCTTTCTTT | 16 | TRBJ1-1 | TRBV7-9 | . | once